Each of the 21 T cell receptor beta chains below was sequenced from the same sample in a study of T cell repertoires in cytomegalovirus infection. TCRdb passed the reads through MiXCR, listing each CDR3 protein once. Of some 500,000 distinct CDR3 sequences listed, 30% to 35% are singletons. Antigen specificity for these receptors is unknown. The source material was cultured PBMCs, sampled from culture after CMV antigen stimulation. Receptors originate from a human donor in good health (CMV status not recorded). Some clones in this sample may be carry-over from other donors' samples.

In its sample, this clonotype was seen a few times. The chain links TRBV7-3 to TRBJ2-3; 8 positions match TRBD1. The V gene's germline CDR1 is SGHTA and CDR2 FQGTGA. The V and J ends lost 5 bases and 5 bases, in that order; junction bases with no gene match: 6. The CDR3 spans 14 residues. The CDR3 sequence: CASSPQGAEDTQYF. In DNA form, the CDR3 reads TGTGCCAGCAGCCCCCAGGGGGCGGAAGATACGCAGTATTTT.

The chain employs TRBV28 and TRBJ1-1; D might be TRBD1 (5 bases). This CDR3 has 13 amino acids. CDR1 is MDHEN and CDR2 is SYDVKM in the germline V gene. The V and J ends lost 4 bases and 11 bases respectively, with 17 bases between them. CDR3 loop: CASSSPGRHFAFF. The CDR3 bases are TGTGCCAGCAGTTCCCCGGGACGCCATTTCGCTTTCTTT.

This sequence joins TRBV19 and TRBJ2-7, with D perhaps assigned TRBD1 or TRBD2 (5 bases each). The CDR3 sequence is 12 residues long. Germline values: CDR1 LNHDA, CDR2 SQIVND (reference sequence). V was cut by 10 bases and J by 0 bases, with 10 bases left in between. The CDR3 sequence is CATQGPSYEQYV. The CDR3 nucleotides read TGTGCCACCCAGGGACCCTCCTACGAGCAGTACGTC.

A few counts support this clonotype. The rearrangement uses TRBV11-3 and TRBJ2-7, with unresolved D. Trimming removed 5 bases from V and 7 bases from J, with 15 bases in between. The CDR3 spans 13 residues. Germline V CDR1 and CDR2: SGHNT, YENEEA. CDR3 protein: CASSRLAGQEQYF. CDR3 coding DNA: TGTGCCAGCAGCCGACTTGCCGGTCAAGAGCAGTACTTC. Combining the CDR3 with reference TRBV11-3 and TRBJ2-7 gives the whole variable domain EAGVVQSPRYKIIEKKQPVAFWCNPISGHNTLYWYLQNLGQGPELLIRYENEEAVDDSQLPKDRFSAERLKGVDSTLKIQPAELGDSAVYLCASSRLAGQEQYFGPGTRLTVT.

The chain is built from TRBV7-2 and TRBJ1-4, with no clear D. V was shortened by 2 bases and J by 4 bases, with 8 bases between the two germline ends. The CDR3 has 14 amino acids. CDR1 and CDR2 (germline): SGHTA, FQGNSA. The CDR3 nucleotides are TGTGCCAGCAGCTTAATGGGGTTTAATGAAAAACTGTTTTTT. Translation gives CASSLMGFNEKLFF.

The CDR3 sequence: CASSPPTNMGAYNEQFF. DNA of the CDR3: TGTGCCAGCTCACCACCGACGAACATGGGGGCCTACAATGAGCAGTTCTTC. This chain connects TRBV18 to TRBJ2-1; possibly TRBD1 or TRBD2 for D (5 bases each). Germline lookup yields CDR1 KGHSH and CDR2 LQKENI. There are 17 residues in the CDR3. V lost 0 bases, J lost 2 bases, and 14 bases lay in between.

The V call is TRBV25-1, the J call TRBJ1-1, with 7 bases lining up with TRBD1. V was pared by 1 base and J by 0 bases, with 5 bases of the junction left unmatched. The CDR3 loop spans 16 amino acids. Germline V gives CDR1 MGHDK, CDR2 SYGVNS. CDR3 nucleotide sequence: TGTGCCAGCAGTGAATCCTCGGGACAGTTGAACACTGAAGCTTTCTTT. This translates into CASSESSGQLNTEAFF. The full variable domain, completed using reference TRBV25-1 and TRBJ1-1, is EADIYQTPRYLVIGTGKKITLECSQTMGHDKMYWYQQDPGMELHLIHYSYGVNSTEKGDLSSESTVSRIRTEHFPLTLESARPSHTSQYLCASSESSGQLNTEAFFGQGTRLTVV.

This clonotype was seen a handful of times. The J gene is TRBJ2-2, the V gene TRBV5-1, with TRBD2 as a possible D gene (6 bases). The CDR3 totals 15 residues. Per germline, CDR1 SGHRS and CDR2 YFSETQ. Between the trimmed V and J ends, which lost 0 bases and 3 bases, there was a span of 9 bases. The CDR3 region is CASSLVPGDTGELFF. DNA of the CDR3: TGCGCCAGCAGCTTGGTGCCGGGAGACACCGGGGAGCTGTTTTTT.

Here the CDR3 DNA reads TGTGCCAGCAGTACCCTTCGGGGAGGTCTAGCCAAAAACATTCAGTACTTC. This translates into CASSTLRGGLAKNIQYF. The genes are TRBV27 and TRBJ2-4, with D possibly TRBD2 on 6 matching bases. Trimming shortened V by 5 bases and J by 0 bases, and 17 bases separated the two germline ends. CDR1 and CDR2 from the germline V gene are MNHEY and SMNVEV (reference sequence). The CDR3 loop spans 17 amino acids.

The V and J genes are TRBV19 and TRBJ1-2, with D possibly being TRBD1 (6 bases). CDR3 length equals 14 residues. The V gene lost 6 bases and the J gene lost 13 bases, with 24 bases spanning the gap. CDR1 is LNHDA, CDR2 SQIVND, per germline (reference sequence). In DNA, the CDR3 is TGTGCCAGTAGCTCGGGCAGGGGTAAAAGAAGGGTCACCTTC. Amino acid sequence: CASSSGRGKRRVTF.

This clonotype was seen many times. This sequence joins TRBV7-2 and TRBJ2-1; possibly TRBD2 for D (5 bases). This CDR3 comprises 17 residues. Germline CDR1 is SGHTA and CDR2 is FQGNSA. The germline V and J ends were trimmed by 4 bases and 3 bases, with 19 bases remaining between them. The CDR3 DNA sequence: TGTGCCAGCAGCTCGACGACTACTAGACACATCTACAATGAGCAGTTCTTC. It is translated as CASSSTTTRHIYNEQFF.

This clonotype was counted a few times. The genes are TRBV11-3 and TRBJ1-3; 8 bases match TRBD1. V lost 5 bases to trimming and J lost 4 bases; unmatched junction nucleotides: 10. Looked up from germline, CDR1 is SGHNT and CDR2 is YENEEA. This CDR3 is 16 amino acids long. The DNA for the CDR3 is TGTGCCAGCAGCCCGCTCGGGACAGGTGACGGAAACACCATATATTTT. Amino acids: CASSPLGTGDGNTIYF.

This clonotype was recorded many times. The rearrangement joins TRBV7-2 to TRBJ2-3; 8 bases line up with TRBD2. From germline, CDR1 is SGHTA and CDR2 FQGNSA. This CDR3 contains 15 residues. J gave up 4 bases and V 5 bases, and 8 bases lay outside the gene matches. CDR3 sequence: CASSLGGLEADTQYF. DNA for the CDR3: TGTGCCAGCAGCCTCGGGGGACTAGAGGCAGATACGCAGTATTTT.

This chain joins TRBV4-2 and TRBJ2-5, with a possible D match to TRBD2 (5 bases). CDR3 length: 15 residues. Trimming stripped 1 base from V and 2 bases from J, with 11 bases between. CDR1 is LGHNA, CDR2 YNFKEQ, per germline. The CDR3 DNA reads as TGTGCCAGCAGCCAAGTTAGTACGGGGCAAGAGACCCAGTACTTC. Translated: CASSQVSTGQETQYF.

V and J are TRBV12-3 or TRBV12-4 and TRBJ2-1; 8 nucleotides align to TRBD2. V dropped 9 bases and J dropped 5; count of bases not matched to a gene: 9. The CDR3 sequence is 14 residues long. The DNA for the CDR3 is TGTGCCAGTCAATCACTAGCGGTTCACAATGAGCAGTTCTTC. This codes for CASQSLAVHNEQFF.

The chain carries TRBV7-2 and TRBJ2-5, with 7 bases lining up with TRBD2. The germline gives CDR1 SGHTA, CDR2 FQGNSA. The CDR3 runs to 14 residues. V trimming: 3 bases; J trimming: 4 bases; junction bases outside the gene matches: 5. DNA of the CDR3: TGTGCCAGCAGCTTGCGCGGGAGCTCAGAGACCCAGTACTTC. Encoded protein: CASSLRGSSETQYF.

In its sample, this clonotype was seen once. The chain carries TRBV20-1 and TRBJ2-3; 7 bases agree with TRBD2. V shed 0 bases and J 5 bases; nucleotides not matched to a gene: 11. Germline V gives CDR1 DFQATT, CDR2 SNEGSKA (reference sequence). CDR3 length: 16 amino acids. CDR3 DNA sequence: TGCAGTGCTAGAGATGGGTGGCGGGAGTCAGGAGATACGCAGTATTTT. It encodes CSARDGWRESGDTQYF.

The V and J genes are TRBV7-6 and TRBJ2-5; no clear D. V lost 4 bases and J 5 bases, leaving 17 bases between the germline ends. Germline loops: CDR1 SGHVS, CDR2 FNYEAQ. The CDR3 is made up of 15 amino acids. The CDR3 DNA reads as TGTGCCAGCAGCTCCAACCTACACTCGGCGGAGACCCAGTACTTC. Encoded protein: CASSSNLHSAETQYF.

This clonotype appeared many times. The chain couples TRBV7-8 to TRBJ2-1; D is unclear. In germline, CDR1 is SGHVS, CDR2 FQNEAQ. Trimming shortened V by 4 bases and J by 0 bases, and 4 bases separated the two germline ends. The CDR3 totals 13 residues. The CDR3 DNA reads TGTGCCAGCAGCTACAGCTCCTACAATGAGCAGTTCTTC. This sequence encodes CASSYSSYNEQFF.

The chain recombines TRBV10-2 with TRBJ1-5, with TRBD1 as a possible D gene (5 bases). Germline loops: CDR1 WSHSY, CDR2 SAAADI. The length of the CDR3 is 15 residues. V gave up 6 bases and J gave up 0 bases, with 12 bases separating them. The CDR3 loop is CASRRDVNSNQPQHF. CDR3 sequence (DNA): TGCGCCAGCAGGAGGGACGTAAATAGCAATCAGCCCCAGCATTTT.

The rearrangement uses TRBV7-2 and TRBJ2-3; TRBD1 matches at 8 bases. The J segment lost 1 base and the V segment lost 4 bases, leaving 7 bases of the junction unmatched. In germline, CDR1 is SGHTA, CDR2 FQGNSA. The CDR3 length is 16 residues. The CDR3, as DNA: TGTGCCAGCAGCTCCCGCCGGGGACAGGGCACAGATACGCAGTATTTT. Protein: CASSSRRGQGTDTQYF.